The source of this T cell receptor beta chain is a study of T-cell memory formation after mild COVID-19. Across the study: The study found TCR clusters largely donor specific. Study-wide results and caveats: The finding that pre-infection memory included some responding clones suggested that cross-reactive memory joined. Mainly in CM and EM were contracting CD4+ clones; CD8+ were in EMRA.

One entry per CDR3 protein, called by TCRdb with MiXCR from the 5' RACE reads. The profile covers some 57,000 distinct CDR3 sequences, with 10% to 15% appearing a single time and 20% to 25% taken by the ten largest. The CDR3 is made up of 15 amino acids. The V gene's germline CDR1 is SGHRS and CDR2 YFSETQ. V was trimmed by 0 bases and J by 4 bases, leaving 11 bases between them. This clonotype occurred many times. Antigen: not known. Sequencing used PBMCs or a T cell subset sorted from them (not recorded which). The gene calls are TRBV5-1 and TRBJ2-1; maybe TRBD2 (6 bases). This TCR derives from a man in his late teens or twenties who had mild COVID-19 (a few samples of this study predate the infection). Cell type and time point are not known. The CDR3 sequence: CASSLALAEYNEQFF. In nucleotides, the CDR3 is TGCGCCAGCAGCTTGGCTTTAGCGGAATACAATGAGCAGTTCTTC.